The 27 T cell receptor beta chains listed next were all sequenced from one sample in a study of T cells in Graves' hyperthyroidism and ophthalmopathy. The source material, RNA transcripts, was used to amplify TCR beta CDR3 regions. The HTBI primer set served for first-round RT-PCR of the TCR CDR3. One entry per CDR3 protein results from TCRdb running MiXCR on the multiplex PCR reads. The sample lists 350,000 to 400,000 distinct CDR3 sequences, 19% occurring once. The source material was blood. Every receptor here comes from a woman aged 18-29 years with Graves' hyperthyroidism.

The table lists this clonotype with many counts. The gene calls are TRBV12-3 or TRBV12-4 and TRBJ1-1; tentative D call: TRBD1 (5 bases). V gave up 1 base and J gave up 0 bases, with 9 bases separating them. CDR3 length equals 15 residues. CDR3 nucleotide sequence: TGTGCCAGCAGTTTAGGCGGGACTGTGAACACTGAAGCTTTCTTT. Its protein product is CASSLGGTVNTEAFF.

In its sample, this clonotype was seen many times. The J gene is TRBJ1-1, the V gene TRBV12-3 or TRBV12-4, with a weak D call TRBD1 (6 bases). CDR3 size: 14 residues. V shed 5 bases and J shed 4 bases, with 14 bases lying between them. The CDR3 loop reads CASSPLGGGTEAFF. The CDR3 DNA follows: TGTGCCAGCAGTCCCTTGGGAGGGGGCACTGAAGCTTTCTTT.

This clonotype was seen a few times. The chain carries TRBV4-2 and TRBJ2-1; TRBD2 is a possible D gene (7 bases). This CDR3 spans 16 amino acids. CDR1 LGHNA and CDR2 YNFKEQ come from the germline V gene. Between the trimmed V and J ends, which lost 1 base and 7 bases, there was a span of 17 bases. The chain's CDR3 is CASSQGEGGGGNEQFF. CDR3 nucleotide sequence: TGTGCCAGCAGCCAAGGGGAGGGGGGCGGAGGGAATGAGCAGTTCTTC.

Many counts were recorded for this clonotype. The J gene is TRBJ2-7, the V gene TRBV30; TRBD1 is a possible D gene (5 bases). The germline V gene has CDR1 GTSNPN and CDR2 SVGIG (reference sequence). Deletions cut 1 base from V and 9 bases from J, with 7 bases between. The CDR3 has 10 amino acids. The CDR3 sequence: CAWSGQTQYF. The CDR3 nucleotides are TGTGCCTGGAGTGGACAGACGCAGTACTTC.

This clonotype was seen repeatedly, ten times or more. The V and J genes are TRBV7-9 and TRBJ1-1, with a possible D match to TRBD1 (6 bases). Germline values: CDR1 SEHNR, CDR2 FQNEAQ (reference sequence). The CDR3 extends over 12 amino acids. V was trimmed by 5 bases and J by 9 bases, leaving 13 bases between them. The DNA for the CDR3 is TGTGCCAGCAGCAGGGACATCGAAAAAGCTTTCTTT. It encodes CASSRDIEKAFF.

In this sample, this clonotype turned up many times. This chain joins TRBV6-5 and TRBJ1-5; TRBD1 is a possible D gene (6 bases). Germline lookup yields CDR1 MNHEY and CDR2 SVGAGI. This CDR3 is 14 amino acids long. V was clipped by 4 bases and J by 7 bases, with 14 bases between them. The CDR3 DNA is TGTGCCAGCAGTTTCCAGGGGAGTACCCAGCCCCAGCATTTT. Protein: CASSFQGSTQPQHF.

This clonotype came up many times. This chain links TRBV7-2 with TRBJ2-7; D tentatively reads TRBD1 or TRBD2 (5 bases each). This CDR3 is built from 13 residues. Per germline, CDR1 SGHTA and CDR2 FQGNSA. The V end lost 5 bases, the J end lost 2 bases, and 10 bases lay between the germline ends. This chain's CDR3 is CASSPRGAYEQYF. The CDR3 DNA reads TGTGCCAGCAGCCCGAGGGGAGCCTACGAGCAGTACTTC.

This clonotype was detected only a few times. The chain has TRBV6-5 and TRBJ2-5; no clear D. In germline, CDR1 is MNHEY, CDR2 SVGAGI. V was shortened by 0 bases and J by 7 bases, with 12 bases between the two germline ends. This CDR3 comprises 14 residues. The CDR3 is CASSYSKGRGTQYF. The CDR3 DNA sequence: TGTGCCAGCAGTTACTCGAAAGGGCGAGGGACCCAGTACTTC.

This clonotype occurred many times. The chain joins TRBV6-5 to TRBJ2-6, with D uncertain. V dropped 3 bases and J dropped 2 bases, with 2 bases sitting between them. CDR1 is MNHEY, CDR2 SVGAGI, per germline. CDR3 length: 13 residues. As DNA, the CDR3 is TGTGCCAGCAGTTATACTGGGGCCAACGTCCTGACTTTC. Its protein is CASSYTGANVLTF.

This clonotype was detected many times. The chain combines TRBV6-1 with TRBJ1-1; 8 bases agree with TRBD1. Germline values: CDR1 MNHNS, CDR2 SASEGT. The length of the CDR3 is 14 residues. V shed 4 bases and J 6 bases; nucleotides not matched to a gene: 7. The CDR3 nucleotides are TGTGCCAGCAGTGTATGGGACAGGTTCTCTGAAGCTTTCTTT. Residues: CASSVWDRFSEAFF.

This clonotype was counted a few times. The chain links TRBV6-1 to TRBJ1-4; a possible D gene is TRBD1 (5 bases). CDR1 is MNHNS and CDR2 is SASEGT in the germline V gene. Trimming took 3 bases from V and 6 from J, leaving 17 bases between them. CDR3 length: 16 amino acids. CDR3 loop: CASSEDGLQGDEKLFF. The CDR3 coding sequence is TGTGCCAGCAGTGAGGATGGTCTCCAGGGCGATGAAAAACTGTTTTTT.

This chain uses TRBV18 with TRBJ2-2; D not resolved. The CDR3 is 15 amino acids. Germline V gives CDR1 KGHSH, CDR2 LQKENI. The V end was cut by 0 bases, the J end by 5 bases, with 10 bases between. CDR3 residues: CASSPPEIGTGELFF. The DNA for the CDR3 is TGTGCCAGCTCACCACCGGAGATTGGAACCGGGGAGCTGTTTTTT.

With respect to this clonotype: A much more abundant neighbour one base away suggests this may be a read error. CDR3 loop: CASSLRDSTCQPQHF. In DNA, the CDR3 is TGTGCCAGCTCACTTAGGGACAGCACCTGTCAGCCCCAGCATTTT. The chain recombines TRBV18 with TRBJ1-5; 7 bases line up with TRBD1. The J segment lost 6 bases and the V segment lost 4 bases, leaving 9 bases of the junction unmatched. The CDR3 consists of 15 residues. Per the germline V gene, CDR1 is KGHSH and CDR2 is LQKENI. Full variable domain (rest looked up from reference TRBV18 and TRBJ1-5): NAGVMQNPRHLVRRRGQEARLRCSPMKGHSHVYWYRQLPEEGLKFMVYLQKENIIDESGMPKERFSAEFPKEGPSILRIQQVVRGDSAAYFCASSLRDSTCQPQHFGDGTRLSIL.

CDR3 amino acids: CASSSSGTGEAQYF. The CDR3 bases are TGTGCCAGCAGTTCTTCCGGGACAGGGGAGGCCCAGTACTTC. The chain employs TRBV12-3 or TRBV12-4 and TRBJ2-5; 10 bases are shared with TRBD1. The CDR3 length is 14 residues. V lost 4 bases, J lost 9 bases, and 8 bases stayed unmatched.

This clonotype was seen many times. This sequence joins TRBV2 and TRBJ2-5; 7 nucleotides match TRBD2. This CDR3 has 12 amino acids. Unmatched junction bases numbered 2, after V lost 8 bases and J lost 2 bases. Germline V gene lookup returns CDR1 SNHLY and CDR2 FYNNEI. The DNA of the CDR3 is TGTGCCAGCGGGGGGGAACAAGAGACCCAGTACTTC. Protein: CASGGEQETQYF.

This clonotype was seen repeatedly, ten times or more. The CDR3 does not end in the conserved phenylalanine or tryptophan, so this is likely a read error. The chain combines TRBV10-3 with TRBJ1-2; 7 bases agree with TRBD1. CDR3 size: 15 residues. J was trimmed by 1 base and V by 10 bases; bases with no gene match: 12. Germline CDR1 ENHRY, CDR2 SYGVKD. Here the CDR3 reads CATTPPGQHNYGYTL. CDR3 nucleotides: TGTGCCACCACCCCTCCGGGACAGCATAACTATGGCTACACCCTC.

This clonotype occurred many times. The chain combines TRBV2 with TRBJ1-3; tentative D call: TRBD1 (5 bases). The CDR3 covers 17 residues. The V gene lost 7 bases and the J gene lost 0 bases, with 19 bases spanning the gap. Germline V lookup: CDR1 SNHLY, CDR2 FYNNEI. In DNA form, the CDR3 reads TGTGCCAGCAAGCGCGGCGCCAGGGAAAACTCTGGAAACACCATATATTTT. Its translation is CASKRGARENSGNTIYF.

The V call is TRBV6-5, the J call TRBJ1-5, with D possibly being TRBD1 (5 bases). V was trimmed by 2 bases and J by 2 bases, leaving 13 bases between them. The CDR3 runs 16 residues. Germline V gene sequence: CDR1 MNHEY, CDR2 SVGAGI. CDR3 nucleotides: TGTGCCAGCAGTTACGGAAGGGGTGTTGGCAATCAGCCCCAGCATTTT. Encoded protein: CASSYGRGVGNQPQHF.

This clonotype was counted ten times or more. The chain combines TRBV6-5 with TRBJ2-7, with 8 nucleotides matching TRBD1. V lost 5 bases to trimming and J lost 3 bases; unmatched junction nucleotides: 6. This CDR3 region has 14 residues. Per the germline V gene, CDR1 is MNHEY and CDR2 is SVGAGI. In DNA, the CDR3 is TGTGCCAGCAGTACCCGGACAGGGAACTACGAGCAGTACTTC. It specifies CASSTRTGNYEQYF.

This clonotype was seen at least ten times. V gene TRBV6-5 combines with J gene TRBJ2-7, with D tentatively TRBD2 (5 bases). The V and J ends lost 0 bases and 6 bases respectively, with 18 bases between them. The CDR3 is 16 amino acids. Germline assignment: CDR1 MNHEY and CDR2 SVGAGI. CDR3 nucleotides: TGTGCCAGCAGTTACTCGAGGGTAACTTTTGCTTCCGAGCAGTACTTC. As protein: CASSYSRVTFASEQYF.

This clonotype was observed a few times. The chain uses TRBV3-1 and TRBJ1-2; D possibly corresponds to TRBD1 (6 bases). V shed 1 base and J shed 4 bases, with 13 bases lying between them. The CDR3 extends over 15 amino acids. The germline V gene encodes CDR1 LGHDT and CDR2 YNNKEL (reference sequence). CDR3 sequence reads: CASSQGTGKGYGYTF. In nucleotides, the CDR3 is TGTGCCAGCAGCCAAGGAACAGGGAAAGGCTATGGCTACACCTTC.

This clonotype has at least ten counts. V is TRBV20-1 and J is TRBJ2-7; TRBD1 agrees at 12 bases. This CDR3 has 13 residues. Germline V CDR1 and CDR2: DFQATT, SNEGSKA (reference sequence). V trimming: 5 bases; J trimming: 5 bases; junction bases outside the gene matches: 4. CDR3 protein: CSALGTGGNEQYF. Written as DNA, the CDR3 is TGCAGTGCTCTGGGGACAGGGGGCAACGAGCAGTACTTC.

The table lists this clonotype with many counts. CDR3 nucleotide sequence: TGTGCCAGCAGCTTAGCCCCGGCAGACGACTCACCCTTCGAGCAGTACTTC. Protein sequence: CASSLAPADDSPFEQYF. The V and J genes are TRBV7-2 and TRBJ2-7, with D unclear. The CDR3 length is 17 residues. Germline CDR1 and CDR2: SGHTA and FQGNSA. The germline V and J ends were trimmed by 0 bases and 6 bases, with 21 bases remaining between them. The full variable domain, completed using reference TRBV7-2 and TRBJ2-7, is GAGVSQSPSNKVTEKGKDVELRCDPISGHTALYWYRQSLGQGLEFLIYFQGNSAPDKSGLPSDRFSAERTGGSVSTLTIQRTQQEDSAVYLCASSLAPADDSPFEQYFGPGTRLTVT.

A remark on this clonotype: It may be a read error: a sequence one base away is much more abundant. This chain joins TRBV6-2 or TRBV6-3 and TRBJ1-5; 10 bases map to TRBD1. CDR1 is MNHEY, CDR2 SVGEGT, per germline. The CDR3 sequence is 16 residues long. The CDR3 protein is CASSFSGQGNSQPQRF. The CDR3 coding sequence is TGTGCCAGCAGTTTTTCGGGACAGGGGAACAGTCAGCCCCAGCGTTTT.

Many counts were recorded for this clonotype. The rearrangement joins TRBV12-3 or TRBV12-4 to TRBJ2-7; no reliable D call. The germline V and J ends were trimmed by 6 bases and 4 bases, with 16 bases remaining between them. The CDR3 is 14 residues long. CDR3 coding DNA: TGTGCCAGCAGCTACGACACGGTATTGTACGAGCAGTACTTC. Its protein product is CASSYDTVLYEQYF.

In this sample, this clonotype turned up many times. The chain employs TRBV12-3 or TRBV12-4 and TRBJ1-5, with 8 positions matching TRBD1. CDR3 size: 16 residues. Trimming cost V 6 bases and J 4 bases; bases outside gene matches: 11. CDR3 nucleotides: TGTGCCAGCAGAGGAAAGGACAGGGCAAGAAATCAGCCCCAGCATTTT. Protein: CASRGKDRARNQPQHF.

The chain joins TRBV4-1 to TRBJ2-5, with D possibly matching TRBD1 (6 bases). This CDR3 spans 14 amino acids. V dropped 1 base and J dropped 2 bases, with 8 bases sitting between them. Germline CDR1 and CDR2: MGHRA and YSYEKL. CDR3 protein: CASSQVTGQETQYF. In DNA form, the CDR3 reads TGCGCCAGCAGCCAAGTAACAGGGCAAGAGACCCAGTACTTC.